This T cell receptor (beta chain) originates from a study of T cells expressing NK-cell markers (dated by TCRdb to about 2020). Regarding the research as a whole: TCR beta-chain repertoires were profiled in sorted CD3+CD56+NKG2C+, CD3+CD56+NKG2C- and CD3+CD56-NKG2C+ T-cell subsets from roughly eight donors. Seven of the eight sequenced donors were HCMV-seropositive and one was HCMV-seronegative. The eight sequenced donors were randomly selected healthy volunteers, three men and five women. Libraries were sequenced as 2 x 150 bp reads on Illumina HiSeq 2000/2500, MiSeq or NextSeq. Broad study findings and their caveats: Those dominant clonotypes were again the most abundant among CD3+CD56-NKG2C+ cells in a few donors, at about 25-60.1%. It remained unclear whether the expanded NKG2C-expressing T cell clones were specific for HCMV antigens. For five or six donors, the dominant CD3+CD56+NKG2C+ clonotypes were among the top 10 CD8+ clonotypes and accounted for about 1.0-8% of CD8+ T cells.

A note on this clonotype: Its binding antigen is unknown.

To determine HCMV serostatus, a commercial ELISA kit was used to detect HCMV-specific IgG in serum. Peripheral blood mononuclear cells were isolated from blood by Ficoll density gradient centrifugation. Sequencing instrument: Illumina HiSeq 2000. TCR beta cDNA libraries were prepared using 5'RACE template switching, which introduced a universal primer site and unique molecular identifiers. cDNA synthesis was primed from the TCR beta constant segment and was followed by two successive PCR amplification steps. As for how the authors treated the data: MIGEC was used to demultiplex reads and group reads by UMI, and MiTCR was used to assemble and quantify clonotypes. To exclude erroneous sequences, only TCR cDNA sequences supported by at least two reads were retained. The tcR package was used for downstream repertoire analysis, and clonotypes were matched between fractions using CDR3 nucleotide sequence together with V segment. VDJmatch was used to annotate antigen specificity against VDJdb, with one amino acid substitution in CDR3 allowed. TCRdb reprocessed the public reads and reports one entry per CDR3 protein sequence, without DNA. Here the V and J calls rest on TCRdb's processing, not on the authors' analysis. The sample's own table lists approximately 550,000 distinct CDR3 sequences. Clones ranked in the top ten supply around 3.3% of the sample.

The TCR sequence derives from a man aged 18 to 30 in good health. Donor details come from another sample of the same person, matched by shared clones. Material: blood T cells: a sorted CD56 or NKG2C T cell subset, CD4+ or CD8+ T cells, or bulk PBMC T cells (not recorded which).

CDR3 region: CATRRGTENTEAFF. The rearranged segments are TRBV24-1 and TRBJ1-1. The CDR3 has 14 amino acids, counting the end cysteine and phenylalanine. The nucleotide record is missing. The germline V gene sets CDR1 to KGHDR and CDR2 to SFDVKD.